These 27 T cell receptor beta chains came from one sample sequenced in a study of T-cell memory formation after mild COVID-19. Each CDR3 protein gets one entry after TCRdb re-called the 5' RACE reads with MiXCR. The sample has 350,000 to 550,000 distinct CDR3 sequences; about 20% are singletons. The source material was PBMCs or a T cell subset sorted from them (not recorded which). These receptors were obtained from a man in his late teens or twenties who had mild COVID-19 (a few samples of this study predate the infection). Cell type and time point are not known.

The table lists this clonotype with a count of one. The V gene is TRBV20-1, the J gene TRBJ1-3; D is perhaps TRBD1 (6 bases). Germline CDR1 is DFQATT and CDR2 is SNEGSKA (reference sequence). This CDR3 has 14 residues. V lost 5 bases, J lost 0 bases, and 11 bases lay in between. The CDR3, as DNA: TGCAGTGCTGGTGACAGGTTCTCTGGAAACACCATATATTTT. This gives the protein CSAGDRFSGNTIYF.

This clonotype was counted a few times. The chain links TRBV5-1 to TRBJ2-3; 8 bases agree with TRBD1. J gave up 0 bases and V 3 bases, and 9 bases lay outside the gene matches. The germline V gene has CDR1 SGHRS and CDR2 YFSETQ. The CDR3 consists of 17 residues. The CDR3 DNA follows: TGCGCCAGCAGCTCGAAAACAGGGGGACGGAGCACAGATACGCAGTATTTT. Encoded protein: CASSSKTGGRSTDTQYF.

The chain links TRBV7-8 to TRBJ1-5; D is undetermined. Germline V lookup: CDR1 SGHVS, CDR2 FQNEAQ. The CDR3 has 15 amino acids. V shed 1 base and J shed 4 bases, with 11 bases lying between them. The CDR3 loop reads CASSLEALPNQPQHF. For the CDR3, the DNA is TGTGCCAGCAGCTTAGAGGCGTTGCCGAATCAGCCCCAGCATTTT.

Only a few counts were recorded for this clonotype. The rearrangement uses TRBV28 and TRBJ2-2; D gene ambiguous. The germline gives CDR1 MDHEN, CDR2 SYDVKM. CDR3 size: 13 residues. The V end was cut by 3 bases, the J end by 4 bases, with 6 bases between. CDR3 protein: CASSLFSTGELFF. CDR3 DNA: TGTGCCAGCAGTTTGTTTAGCACCGGGGAGCTGTTTTTT.

This clonotype has just a few counts. The gene calls are TRBV4-2 and TRBJ2-1; the match to TRBD2 covers 10 bases. The CDR3 consists of 15 residues. Trimming cost V 6 bases and J 6 bases; bases outside gene matches: 8. Germline CDR1 is LGHNA and CDR2 is YNFKEQ. DNA of the CDR3: TGTGCCAGCAGGTCGGTAGCGGGGGGTCGCAATGAGCAGTTCTTC. This sequence encodes CASRSVAGGRNEQFF.

As for this clonotype: Since the CDR3 does not end with the conserved phenylalanine or tryptophan, this likely comes from a read error. The chain couples TRBV29-1 to TRBJ2-7, with D possibly TRBD2 on 7 matching bases. In germline, CDR1 is SQVTM, CDR2 ANQGSEA. There are 14 residues in the CDR3. V was shortened by 4 bases and J by 7 bases, with 20 bases between the two germline ends. This chain's CDR3 is CSVVPGGEVREQYI. In DNA, the CDR3 is TGCAGCGTTGTGCCGGGGGGCGAGGTGAGGGAGCAGTACATC.

The CDR3 DNA follows: TGTGCCAGCAGCTTGGTCCCCGCTGAAGCTTTCTTT. Its translation: CASSLVPAEAFF. The chain uses TRBV5-4 and TRBJ1-1, with unresolved D. The CDR3 is 12 residues long. The V end was cut by 0 bases, the J end by 6 bases, with 6 bases between. Germline CDR1 is SGHNT and CDR2 is YYREEE (reference sequence).

The table lists this clonotype with many counts. The chain uses TRBV7-3 and TRBJ2-3; D not certain. This CDR3 contains 14 residues. V was cut by 5 bases and J by 5 bases, with 14 bases left in between. The germline CDR1 and CDR2 sequences are SGHTA and FQGTGA. CDR3 residues: CASSPSVSLDTQYF. The CDR3 DNA sequence: TGTGCCAGCAGCCCCAGTGTCAGTTTAGATACGCAGTATTTT.

This clonotype has just a few counts. The rearrangement links TRBV7-3 to TRBJ2-2, with 9 bases identical to TRBD2. Germline CDR1 is SGHTA and CDR2 is FQGTGA. CDR3 length equals 15 residues. The ends lost 1 base at V and 7 bases at J; junction bases unmatched: 4. CDR3 nucleotides: TGTGCCAGCAGCTTAAGCGGGGGGGCCGTCGGGGAGCTGTTTTTT. This sequence encodes CASSLSGGAVGELFF.

This sequence joins TRBV4-2 and TRBJ1-1, with D possibly being TRBD1 (5 bases). CDR3 length: 16 residues. The V gene's germline CDR1 is LGHNA and CDR2 YNFKEQ. V dropped 5 bases and J dropped 1 base, with 17 bases sitting between them. For the CDR3, the DNA is TGTGCCAGCAGCTTCCCAGGTCAGGGCACGAACACTGAAGCTTTCTTT. Translated: CASSFPGQGTNTEAFF.

This clonotype was seen a handful of times. The rearrangement links TRBV6-5 to TRBJ1-2; D is unclear. The CDR3 runs 14 residues. Per germline, CDR1 MNHEY and CDR2 SVGAGI. Trimming removed 2 bases at V and 7 bases at J, with 14 bases between. The CDR3 reads CASSYHSARGGYTF. The CDR3 DNA sequence: TGTGCCAGCAGTTACCACAGTGCTCGGGGTGGCTACACCTTC.

This clonotype was counted only a few times. The V gene is TRBV4-1, the J gene TRBJ2-1; D assignment may be TRBD1 or TRBD2 (5 bases each). Germline V gene sequence: CDR1 MGHRA, CDR2 YSYEKL. CDR3 length equals 14 residues. The V and J ends lost 0 bases and 12 bases respectively, with 15 bases between them. The CDR3 DNA follows: TGCGCCAGCAGCCAAGAAGGGATGAGGGGTGGGCAGTTCTTC. It is translated as CASSQEGMRGGQFF.

Points on this clonotype: A much larger clone lies one base from this, so it may be a read error. The chain has TRBV11-2 and TRBJ2-5; TRBD1 agrees at 7 bases. Germline CDR1 SGHAT, CDR2 FQNNGV. The CDR3 has 13 amino acids. The V gene end was trimmed by 6 bases and the J gene end by 1 base; junction bases not matched to a gene: 2. The CDR3 protein is CASRQGFQETQYF. CDR3 nucleotide sequence: TGTGCCAGCAGACAGGGGTTCCAAGAGACCCAGTACTTC. Looking up the rest from reference TRBV11-2 and TRBJ2-5 gives the full variable domain: EAGVAQSPRYKIIEKRQSVAFWCNPISGHATLYWYQQILGQGPKLLIQFQNNGVVDDSQLPKDRFSAERLKGVDSTLKIQPAKLEDSAVYLCASRQGFQETQYFGPGTRLLVL.

This clonotype has at least ten counts. This chain links TRBV4-2 with TRBJ2-5, with D tentatively TRBD1 or TRBD2 (5 bases each). Between the trimmed V and J ends, which lost 0 bases and 1 base, there was a span of 9 bases. Germline V lookup: CDR1 LGHNA, CDR2 YNFKEQ. CDR3 length: 15 residues. The chain's CDR3 is CASSQERGAQETQYF. Written as DNA, the CDR3 is TGTGCCAGCAGCCAAGAACGAGGGGCCCAAGAGACCCAGTACTTC.

This chain joins TRBV4-3 and TRBJ2-3; D perhaps matches TRBD1 (5 bases). V lost 0 bases and J lost 1, with 17 bases in between. Germline V lookup: CDR1 LGHNA, CDR2 YSLEER. The CDR3 loop spans 18 amino acids. CDR3 residues: CASSQDGASATGTDTQYF. Written as DNA, the CDR3 is TGCGCCAGCAGCCAAGATGGGGCGAGTGCAACGGGCACAGATACGCAGTATTTT.

This clonotype was counted a few times. J is TRBJ2-7 and V is TRBV15, with 8 bases that match TRBD1. J gave up 3 bases and V 4 bases, and 11 bases lay outside the gene matches. The CDR3 contains 16 residues. CDR1 is LNHNV, CDR2 YYDKDF, per germline (reference sequence). CDR3 region: CATSNRGQGLYYEQYV. CDR3 sequence (DNA): TGTGCCACCAGCAACCGTGGACAGGGACTCTACTACGAGCAGTACGTC.

The CDR3 here is CASSPGQGVEGYTF. For the CDR3, the DNA is TGCGCCAGCAGCCCCGGACAGGGGGTGGAAGGCTACACCTTC. This chain connects TRBV4-1 to TRBJ1-2; 10 bases align to TRBD1. The length of the CDR3 is 14 residues. With 4 bases clipped from V and 8 bases from J, the junction kept 7 bases outside the gene matches. Germline V gene data show CDR1 as MGHRA and CDR2 as YSYEKL.

This chain links TRBV7-8 with TRBJ1-1; D unresolved. This CDR3 has 14 residues. The germline V and J ends were trimmed by 0 bases and 5 bases, with 10 bases remaining between them. From germline, CDR1 is SGHVS and CDR2 FQNEAQ. CDR3 protein: CASSLARRLTEAFF. Written as DNA, the CDR3 is TGTGCCAGCAGCTTAGCCAGGCGGTTGACTGAAGCTTTCTTT.

The chain uses TRBV6-5 and TRBJ2-3; possibly TRBD2 for D (7 bases). This CDR3 has 15 residues. Germline CDR1 reads MNHEY; CDR2 reads SVGAGI. V was clipped by 8 bases and J by 6 bases, with 21 bases between them. CDR3 protein: CASQKGGALADTQYF. The CDR3 region has the DNA TGTGCCAGCCAAAAAGGGGGGGCGTTAGCTGATACGCAGTATTTT.

The chain combines TRBV6-5 with TRBJ2-5; D not certain. The ends were cut back, 2 bases at V and 2 bases at J, with 6 bases in the middle. CDR1 and CDR2 (germline): MNHEY, SVGAGI. The CDR3 runs to 13 residues. This CDR3 reads CASSYSQQETQYF. The CDR3 region has the DNA TGTGCCAGCAGTTACAGTCAGCAAGAGACCCAGTACTTC.

The chain joins TRBV5-1 to TRBJ1-2; no clear D. The germline gives CDR1 SGHRS, CDR2 YFSETQ. With 4 bases removed from V and 2 bases from J, the gap between germline ends came to 12 bases. The CDR3 runs to 14 residues. CDR3 residues: CASSAVSVNYGYTF. DNA for the CDR3: TGCGCCAGCAGCGCCGTGTCGGTCAACTATGGCTACACCTTC.

The gene calls are TRBV12-3 or TRBV12-4 and TRBJ2-1; 9 bases line up with TRBD1. The CDR3 runs 17 residues. V trimming: 2 bases; J trimming: 3 bases; junction bases outside the gene matches: 8. Written as DNA, the CDR3 is TGTGCCAGCAGTTTAATGATCGGGACAGGGAGCTACAATGAGCAGTTCTTC. Translation: CASSLMIGTGSYNEQFF.

This clonotype was recorded at least ten times. The gene calls are TRBV7-9 and TRBJ2-1, with a weak D call TRBD1 (5 bases). Trimming removed 1 base from V and 0 bases from J, with 16 bases in between. The CDR3 has 18 residues. Germline-derived CDR1 and CDR2 are SEHNR and FQNEAQ (reference sequence). The CDR3 coding sequence is TGTGCCAGCAGCTTAGTAACAGGACCCCTTTTCTCCTACAATGAGCAGTTCTTC. As protein: CASSLVTGPLFSYNEQFF.

This chain uses TRBV6-2 or TRBV6-3 with TRBJ1-1; the D gene is possibly TRBD1 (5 bases). CDR1 MNHEY and CDR2 SVGEGT come from the germline V gene. The CDR3 sequence is 16 residues long. The V and J ends lost 5 bases and 6 bases respectively, with 22 bases between them. The CDR3 sequence is CASSTRIDSLGAEAFF. In nucleotides, the CDR3 is TGTGCCAGCAGTACTCGAATCGACAGTTTGGGGGCTGAAGCTTTCTTT.

As DNA, the CDR3 is TGTGCCAGCAGCTTAGTGGAGCTGGAGACCCAGTACTTC. This encodes CASSLVELETQYF. V gene TRBV7-9 combines with J gene TRBJ2-5; no reliable D call. This CDR3 comprises 13 residues. Germline assignment: CDR1 SEHNR and CDR2 FQNEAQ (reference sequence). V was shortened by 1 base and J by 5 bases, with 8 bases between the two germline ends.

This clonotype was seen a few times. The chain employs TRBV7-2 and TRBJ1-4; a possible D gene is TRBD1 (5 bases). The CDR3 has 16 residues. V lost 1 base and J 3 bases, leaving 12 bases between the germline ends. Germline CDR1 and CDR2: SGHTA and FQGNSA. CDR3 nucleotides: TGTGCCAGCAGCTTAGATAGCAGGGTGGCTAATGAAAAACTGTTTTTT. Amino acid sequence: CASSLDSRVANEKLFF.

This clonotype was detected many times. The chain links TRBV5-1 to TRBJ2-4; D remains unclear. The CDR3 extends over 16 amino acids. Germline CDR1 reads SGHRS; CDR2 reads YFSETQ. V lost 4 bases to trimming and J lost 1 base, with 15 bases between them. The chain's CDR3 is CASSPGPSEAKNIQYF. The CDR3 DNA reads as TGCGCCAGCAGCCCGGGCCCCTCAGAGGCCAAAAACATTCAGTACTTC.